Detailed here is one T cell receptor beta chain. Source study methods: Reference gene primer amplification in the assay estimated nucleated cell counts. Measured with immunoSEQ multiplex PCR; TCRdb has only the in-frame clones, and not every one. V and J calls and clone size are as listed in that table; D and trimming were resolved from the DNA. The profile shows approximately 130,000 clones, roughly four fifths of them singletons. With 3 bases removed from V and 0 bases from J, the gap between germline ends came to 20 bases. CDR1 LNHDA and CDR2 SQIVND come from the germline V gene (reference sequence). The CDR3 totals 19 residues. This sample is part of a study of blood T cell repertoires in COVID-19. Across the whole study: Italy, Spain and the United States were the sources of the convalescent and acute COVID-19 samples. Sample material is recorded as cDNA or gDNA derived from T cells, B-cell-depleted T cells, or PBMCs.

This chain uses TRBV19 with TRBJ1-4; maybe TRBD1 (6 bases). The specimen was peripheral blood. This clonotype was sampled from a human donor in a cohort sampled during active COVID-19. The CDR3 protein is CASSMGAAVYLATNEKLFF. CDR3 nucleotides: TGTGCCAGTAGTATGGGGGCGGCAGTATACCTTGCAACTAATGAAAAACTGTTTTTT.